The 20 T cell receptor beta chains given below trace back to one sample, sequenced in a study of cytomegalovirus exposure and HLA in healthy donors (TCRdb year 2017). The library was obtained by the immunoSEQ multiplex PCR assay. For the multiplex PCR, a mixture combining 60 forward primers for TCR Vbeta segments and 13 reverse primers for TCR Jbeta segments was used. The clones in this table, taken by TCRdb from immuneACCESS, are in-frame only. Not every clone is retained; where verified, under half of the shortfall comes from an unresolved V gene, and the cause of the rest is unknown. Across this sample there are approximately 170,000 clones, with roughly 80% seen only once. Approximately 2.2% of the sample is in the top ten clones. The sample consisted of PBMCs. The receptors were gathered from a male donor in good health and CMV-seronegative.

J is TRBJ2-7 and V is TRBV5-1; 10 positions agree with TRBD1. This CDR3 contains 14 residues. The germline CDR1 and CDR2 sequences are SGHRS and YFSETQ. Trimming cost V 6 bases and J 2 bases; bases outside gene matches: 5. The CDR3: CASTRDRGTYEQYF. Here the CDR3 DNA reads TGCGCCAGCACCCGGGACAGGGGTACCTACGAGCAGTACTTC.

CDR3: CASSTTRGGWSQPQHF. The CDR3 DNA reads as TGTGCCAGTAGTACGACTAGGGGGGGTTGGAGTCAGCCCCAGCATTTT. V and J are TRBV19 and TRBJ1-5; possibly TRBD1 for D (6 bases). The V end lost 4 bases, the J end lost 6 bases, and 19 bases lay between the germline ends. This CDR3 contains 16 residues. Germline V lookup: CDR1 LNHDA, CDR2 SQIVND (reference sequence).

The CDR3: CATSRDTGGNEKLFF. CDR3 nucleotides: TGTGCCACCAGCAGAGATACCGGGGGTAATGAAAAACTGTTTTTT. The chain couples TRBV15 to TRBJ1-4; weak D call: TRBD1 (5 bases). The CDR3 extends over 15 amino acids. V lost 0 bases to trimming and J lost 4 bases, with 9 bases between them. The germline V gene has CDR1 LNHNV and CDR2 YYDKDF (reference sequence).

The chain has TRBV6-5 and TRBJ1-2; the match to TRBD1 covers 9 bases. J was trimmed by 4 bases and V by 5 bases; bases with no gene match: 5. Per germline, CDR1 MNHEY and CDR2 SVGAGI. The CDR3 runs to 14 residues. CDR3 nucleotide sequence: TGTGCCAGCAGTCGGACAGGGGAAGTCTATGGCTACACCTTC. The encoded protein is CASSRTGEVYGYTF.

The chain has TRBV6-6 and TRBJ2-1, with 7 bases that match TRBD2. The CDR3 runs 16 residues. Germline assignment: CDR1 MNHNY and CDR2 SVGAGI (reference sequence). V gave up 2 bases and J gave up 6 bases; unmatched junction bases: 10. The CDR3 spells CASSYPLSGGPNEQFF. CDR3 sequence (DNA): TGTGCCAGCAGTTACCCCCTCTCGGGGGGACCCAATGAGCAGTTCTTC.

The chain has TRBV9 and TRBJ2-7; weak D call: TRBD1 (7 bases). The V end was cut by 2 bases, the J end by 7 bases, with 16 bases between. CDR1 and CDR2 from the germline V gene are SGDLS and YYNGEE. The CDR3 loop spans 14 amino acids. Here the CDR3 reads CASSVGGQGGEQYF. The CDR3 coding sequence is TGTGCCAGCAGCGTCGGAGGGCAGGGGGGTGAGCAGTACTTC.

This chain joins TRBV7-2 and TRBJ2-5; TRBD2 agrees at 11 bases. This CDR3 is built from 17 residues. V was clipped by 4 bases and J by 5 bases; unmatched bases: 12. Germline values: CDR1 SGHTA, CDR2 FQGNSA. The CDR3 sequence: CASSSNSGRAGQETQYF. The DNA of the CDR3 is TGTGCCAGCAGCTCAAATAGCGGGAGGGCCGGACAGGAGACCCAGTACTTC.

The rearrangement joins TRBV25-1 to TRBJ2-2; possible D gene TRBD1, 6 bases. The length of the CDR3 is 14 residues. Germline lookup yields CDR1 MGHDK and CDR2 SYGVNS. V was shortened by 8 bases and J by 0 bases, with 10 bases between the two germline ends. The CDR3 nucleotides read TGTGCCAGCCGCCAGGGGACGAACACCGGGGAGCTGTTTTTT. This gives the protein CASRQGTNTGELFF.

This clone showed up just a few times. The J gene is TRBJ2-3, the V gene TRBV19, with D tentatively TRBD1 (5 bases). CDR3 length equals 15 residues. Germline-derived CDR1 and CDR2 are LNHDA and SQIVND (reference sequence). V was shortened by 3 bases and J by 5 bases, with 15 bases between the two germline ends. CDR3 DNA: TGTGCCAGTAGTATGGGGCTCCTCTCAAGAGATACGCAGTATTTT. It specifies CASSMGLLSRDTQYF.

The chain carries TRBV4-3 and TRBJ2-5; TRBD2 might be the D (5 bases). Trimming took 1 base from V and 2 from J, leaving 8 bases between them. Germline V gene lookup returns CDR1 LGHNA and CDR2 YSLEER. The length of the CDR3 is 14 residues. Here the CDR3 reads CASSQVGAQETQYF. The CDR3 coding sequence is TGCGCCAGCAGCCAAGTGGGAGCACAAGAGACCCAGTACTTC.

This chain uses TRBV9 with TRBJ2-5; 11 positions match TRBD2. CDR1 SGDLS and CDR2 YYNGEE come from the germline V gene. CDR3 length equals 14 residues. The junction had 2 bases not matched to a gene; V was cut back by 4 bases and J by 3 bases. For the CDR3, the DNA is TGTGCCAGCAGCACTAGCGGGAGTAAAGAGACCCAGTACTTC. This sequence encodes CASSTSGSKETQYF.

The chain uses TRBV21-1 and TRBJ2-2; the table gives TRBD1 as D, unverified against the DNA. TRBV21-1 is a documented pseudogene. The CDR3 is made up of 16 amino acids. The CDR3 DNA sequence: TGTGCCAGCAGCAAAGACAGGGGGGCTTGTACCGGGGAGCTGTTTTTT. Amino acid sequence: CASSKDRGACTGELFF.

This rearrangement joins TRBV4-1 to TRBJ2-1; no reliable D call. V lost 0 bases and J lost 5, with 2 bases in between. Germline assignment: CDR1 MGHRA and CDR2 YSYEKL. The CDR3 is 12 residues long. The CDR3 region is CASSQDNNEQFF. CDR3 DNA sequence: TGCGCCAGCAGCCAAGATAACAATGAGCAGTTCTTC.

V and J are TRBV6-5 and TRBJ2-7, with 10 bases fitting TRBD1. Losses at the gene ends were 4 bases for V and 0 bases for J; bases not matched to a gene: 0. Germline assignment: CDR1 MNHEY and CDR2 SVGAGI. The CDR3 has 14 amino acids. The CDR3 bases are TGTGCCAGCAGTTGGACAGGGGGCTCCTACGAGCAGTACTTC. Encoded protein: CASSWTGGSYEQYF.

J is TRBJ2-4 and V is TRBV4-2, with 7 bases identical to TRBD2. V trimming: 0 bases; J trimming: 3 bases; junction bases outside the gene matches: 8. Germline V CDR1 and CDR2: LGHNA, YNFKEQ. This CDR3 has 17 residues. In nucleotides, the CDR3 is TGTGCCAGCAGCCAAGACGAGGGTGCGGGAGTCAAAAACATTCAGTACTTC. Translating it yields CASSQDEGAGVKNIQYF.

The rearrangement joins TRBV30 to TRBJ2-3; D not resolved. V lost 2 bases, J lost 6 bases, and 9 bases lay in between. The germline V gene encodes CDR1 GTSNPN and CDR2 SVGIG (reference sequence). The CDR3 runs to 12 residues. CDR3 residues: CAWSPNPDTQYF. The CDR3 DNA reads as TGTGCCTGGAGTCCTAACCCCGATACGCAGTATTTT.

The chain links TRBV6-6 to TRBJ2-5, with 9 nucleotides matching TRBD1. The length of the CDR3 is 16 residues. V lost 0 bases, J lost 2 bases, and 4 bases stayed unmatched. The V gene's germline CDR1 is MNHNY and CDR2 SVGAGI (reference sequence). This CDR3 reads CASSYSTGGGQETQYF. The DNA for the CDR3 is TGTGCCAGCAGTTACTCAACAGGGGGCGGTCAAGAGACCCAGTACTTC.

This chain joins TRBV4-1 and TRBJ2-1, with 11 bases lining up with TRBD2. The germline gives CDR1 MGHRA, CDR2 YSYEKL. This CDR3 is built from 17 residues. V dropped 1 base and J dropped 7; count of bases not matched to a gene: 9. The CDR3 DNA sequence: TGCGCCAGCAGCCAAGGGGTATTTAGCGGGAGGGGGAATGAGCAGTTCTTC. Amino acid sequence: CASSQGVFSGRGNEQFF.

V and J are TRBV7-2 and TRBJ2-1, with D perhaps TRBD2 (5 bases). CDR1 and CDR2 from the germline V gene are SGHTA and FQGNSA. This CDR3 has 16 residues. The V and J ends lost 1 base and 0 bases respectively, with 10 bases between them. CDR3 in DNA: TGTGCCAGCAGCTTAGAGAAAACTAGCTCCTACAATGAGCAGTTCTTC. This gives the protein CASSLEKTSSYNEQFF.

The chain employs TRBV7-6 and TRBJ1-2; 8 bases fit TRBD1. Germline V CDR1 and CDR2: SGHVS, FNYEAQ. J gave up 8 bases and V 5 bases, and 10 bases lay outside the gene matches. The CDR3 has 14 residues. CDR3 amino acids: CASSASGQERGYTF. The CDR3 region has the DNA TGTGCCAGCAGCGCCTCGGGACAGGAGCGAGGCTACACCTTC. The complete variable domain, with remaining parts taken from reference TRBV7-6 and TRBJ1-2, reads GAGVSQSPRYKVTKRGQDVALRCDPISGHVSLYWYRQALGQGPEFLTYFNYEAQQDKSGLPNDRFSAERPEGSISTLTIQRTEQRDSAMYRCASSASGQERGYTFGSGTRLTVV.